The 4 T cell receptor beta chains below were found in one sample sequenced in a study of control samples from healthy donors and cancer patients. Clones were read by immunoSEQ multiplex PCR, and TCRdb kept only the in-frame ones, dropping some. This table has about 150,000 clones, about 94% appearing once. The sequenced sample was blood. Source of these receptors: a middle-aged woman in good health.

The rearrangement uses TRBV19 and TRBJ2-4; 10 bases align to TRBD2. Germline V gene data show CDR1 as LNHDA and CDR2 as SQIVND (reference sequence). The CDR3 runs 17 residues. After removal of 7 bases from V and 1 base from J, the junction contained 10 bases not matched to a gene. As DNA, the CDR3 is TGTGCCAGTACTGTGAGCGGGGGGGCTCGGGCCAAAAACATTCAGTACTTC. This translates into CASTVSGGARAKNIQYF.

V is TRBV25-1 and J is TRBJ2-1; D is ambiguous. Between the trimmed V and J ends, which lost 4 bases and 3 bases, there was a span of 19 bases. The CDR3 consists of 17 residues. CDR1 and CDR2 (germline): MGHDK, SYGVNS. CDR3 in DNA: TGTGCCAGCAGTGTCCGGATCCTGGAACGGAACTACAATGAGCAGTTCTTC. It is translated as CASSVRILERNYNEQFF.

CDR3 loop: CASSRGGLASSTDTQYF. Written as DNA, the CDR3 is TGTGCCAGCAGTAGAGGAGGACTAGCCTCCAGCACAGATACGCAGTATTTT. The chain carries TRBV6-2 or TRBV6-3 and TRBJ2-3, with TRBD2 identical over 8 bases. The CDR3 is made up of 17 amino acids. Trimming cost V 5 bases and J 0 bases; bases outside gene matches: 10. Germline lookup yields CDR1 MNHEY and CDR2 SVGEGT.

V gene TRBV2 combines with J gene TRBJ2-7; 9 bases fit TRBD1. CDR1 SNHLY and CDR2 FYNNEI come from the germline V gene. V trimming: 8 bases; J trimming: 0 bases; junction bases outside the gene matches: 2. The CDR3 loop spans 13 amino acids. CDR3 nucleotide sequence: TGTGCCAGCGAGACAGGGGGCTCCTACGAGCAGTACTTC. Translation gives CASETGGSYEQYF.